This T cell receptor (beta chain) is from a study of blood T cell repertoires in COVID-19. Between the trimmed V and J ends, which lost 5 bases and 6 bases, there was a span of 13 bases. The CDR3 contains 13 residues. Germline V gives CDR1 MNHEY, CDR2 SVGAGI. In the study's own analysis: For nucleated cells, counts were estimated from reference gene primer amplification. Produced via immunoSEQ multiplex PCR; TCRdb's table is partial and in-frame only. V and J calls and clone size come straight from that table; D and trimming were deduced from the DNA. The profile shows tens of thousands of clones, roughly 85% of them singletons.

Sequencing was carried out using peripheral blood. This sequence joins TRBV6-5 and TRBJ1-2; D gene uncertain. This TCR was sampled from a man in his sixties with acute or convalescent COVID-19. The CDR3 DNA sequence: TGTGCCAGCAGTCTTAACAGATTAGATGGCTACACCTTC. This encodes CASSLNRLDGYTF.